This TCR beta chain comes out of a study of blood T cells in healthy people across ages. Broader study findings: Changes seen in expanded clonotypes were possibly confounded by donor CMV status left unknown.

A J-beta primer mix and a sample-barcoded 5' primer were used in a second PCR of about 7 to 12 cycles. TCRdb recomputed calls from the 5' RACE reads with MiXCR, one row per CDR3 protein. The data hold over 1,200,000 distinct CDR3 sequences, with 45% to 70% observed a single time. Regarding this clonotype: Its target is unknown.

Germline assignment: CDR1 MNHEY and CDR2 SVGEGT. Trimming cost V 11 bases and J 7 bases, with 23 bases left between them. The CDR3 is 14 amino acids. The sequence came from a man aged 18 to 29 in good health. Sequenced input: blood. The chain recombines TRBV6-2 or TRBV6-3 with TRBJ1-2; D call uncertain. The CDR3 DNA follows: TGTGCCTGCCTAAAGGACCTTCTGGGGTCTGGCTACACCTTC. This translates into CACLKDLLGSGYTF.